This T cell receptor (beta chain) was found in a study of cytomegalovirus exposure and HLA in healthy donors. Study-wide findings and caveats: As confirmed in vitro, three CMV-associated chains were specific for CMV antigens. Using the classifier, cytomegalovirus status was reportedly diagnosed with high specificity and sensitivity. Subsequent analysis revealed that first-cohort TCR clusters tended to co-occur in the 120 validation repertoires.

Some clones are missing from TCRdb's copy, which holds only in-frame ones; the method was immunoSEQ multiplex PCR. Of 150,000 to 200,000 clones listed, roughly 84% were seen once; the top ten hold roughly 10%. The CDR3 consists of 14 residues. Germline assignment: CDR1 LGHNA and CDR2 YNFKEQ. Deletions cut 4 bases from V and 3 bases from J, with 13 bases between. Of note for this clone: Its antigen remains unknown.

A 120-subject validation cohort, separate from the approximately 690-subject first cohort, supplied the donors. This chain links TRBV4-2 with TRBJ2-7; tentatively, D is TRBD2 (7 bases). The sequenced sample consisted of PBMCs. The clonotype was recovered from a man under 40 in good health and CMV-seropositive. CDR3 in amino acids: CASSPEGGIYEQYF. Written as DNA, the CDR3 is TGTGCCAGCAGCCCGGAGGGGGGGATCTACGAGCAGTACTTC.